This passage covers 21 T cell receptor beta chains from one sample sequenced in a study of shared clonotypes between healthy human individuals. Some clones are missing from TCRdb's copy, which holds only in-frame ones; the method was immunoSEQ multiplex PCR. The data show some 1,600,000 clones, 95% to 99% seen once. The specimen was naive CD4+ T cells sorted from blood. Subset noted: CD45RA+ positively selected. Receptors originate from a man aged 25-45 years in good health.

This chain connects TRBV29-1 to TRBJ1-1, with D unclear. V lost 5 bases, J lost 1 base, and 8 bases lay in between. The CDR3 spans 12 residues. Germline-derived CDR1 and CDR2 are SQVTM and ANQGSEA. CDR3 loop: CSVSHENTEAFF. The CDR3 DNA reads TGCAGCGTTTCACACGAGAACACTGAAGCTTTCTTT.

The V and J genes are TRBV11-2 and TRBJ1-4; D ambiguous. The germline V and J ends were trimmed by 5 bases and 0 bases, with 10 bases remaining between them. Germline CDR1 reads SGHAT; CDR2 reads FQNNGV. This CDR3 comprises 15 residues. The CDR3 loop reads CASSPHQATNEKLFF. The CDR3 DNA reads TGTGCCAGCAGCCCACATCAAGCAACTAATGAAAAACTGTTTTTT.

The J gene is TRBJ2-7, the V gene TRBV10-3; 11 bases map to TRBD2. V was pared by 3 bases and J by 6 bases, with 7 bases of the junction left unmatched. Germline CDR1 is ENHRY and CDR2 is SYGVKD. The length of the CDR3 is 15 residues. The CDR3 sequence is CAISDIAGGHLEQYF. The CDR3 coding sequence is TGTGCCATCAGTGACATAGCGGGAGGGCATCTCGAGCAGTACTTC.

The chain joins TRBV28 to TRBJ2-5; a weak D match, TRBD2 (6 bases). CDR1 and CDR2 from the germline V gene are MDHEN and SYDVKM. The CDR3 runs to 17 residues. V lost 4 bases to trimming and J lost 0 bases, with 18 bases between them. This CDR3 reads CASSSTAGPRYQETQYF. The CDR3 nucleotides read TGTGCCAGCAGTTCCACCGCGGGACCGCGGTACCAAGAGACCCAGTACTTC. Using reference TRBV28 and TRBJ2-5 for the parts outside the CDR3, the full variable domain is DVKVTQSSRYLVKRTGEKVFLECVQDMDHENMFWYRQDPGLGLRLIYFSYDVKMKEKGDIPEGYSVSREKKERFSLILESASTNQTSMYLCASSSTAGPRYQETQYFGPGTRLLVL.

The J gene is TRBJ1-5, the V gene TRBV6-1; the D gene is possibly TRBD1 (5 bases). Germline V gives CDR1 MNHNS, CDR2 SASEGT. Deletions cut 1 base from V and 0 bases from J, with 13 bases between. There are 17 residues in the CDR3. The DNA for the CDR3 is TGTGCCAGCAGTGAAGAACAGGACTTCTATAGCAATCAGCCCCAGCATTTT. Translated: CASSEEQDFYSNQPQHF.

The gene calls are TRBV30 and TRBJ2-7, with 10 bases that match TRBD2. Germline CDR1 and CDR2: GTSNPN and SVGIG (reference sequence). The CDR3 sequence is 17 residues long. The junction had 16 bases not matched to a gene; V was cut back by 5 bases and J by 3 bases. The DNA of the CDR3 is TGTGCCTGGGAGCACGGACTAGCGGACCCCTTCCACTACGAGCAGTACTTC. It yields the protein CAWEHGLADPFHYEQYF.

CDR3 sequence reads: CATRVGDHNQPQHF. The CDR3 DNA follows: TGTGCGACCAGAGTGGGGGACCACAATCAGCCCCAGCATTTT. The chain recombines TRBV27 with TRBJ1-5; the D gene is possibly TRBD1 (5 bases). The CDR3 extends over 14 amino acids. Germline V lookup: CDR1 MNHEY, CDR2 SMNVEV (reference sequence).

V gene TRBV7-6 combines with J gene TRBJ2-5; 7 nucleotides match TRBD1. Germline values: CDR1 SGHVS, CDR2 FNYEAQ. V shed 1 base, J shed 2 bases, and the junction held 10 bases outside the gene matches. The CDR3 sequence is 17 residues long. The CDR3 DNA follows: TGTGCCAGCAGCTTAGTATTGAGGGGGCGTGATCAAGAGACCCAGTACTTC. The encoded protein is CASSLVLRGRDQETQYF.

This chain joins TRBV6-5 and TRBJ1-2; TRBD1 agrees at 7 bases. The CDR3 has 15 residues. Germline CDR1 is MNHEY and CDR2 is SVGAGI. V was clipped by 4 bases and J by 2 bases; unmatched bases: 7. CDR3 in DNA: TGTGCCAGCAGTTCCGCCGGGACAGCCAACTATGGCTACACCTTC. This encodes CASSSAGTANYGYTF.

Concerning this clone: The same CDR3 is also encoded by other DNA sequences in this sample. The rearrangement uses TRBV2 and TRBJ1-4, with D hard to call. The CDR3 consists of 14 residues. Germline loops: CDR1 SNHLY, CDR2 FYNNEI. V lost 4 bases and J 0 bases, leaving 6 bases between the germline ends. This chain's CDR3 is CASSGTATNEKLFF. The CDR3, as DNA: TGTGCCAGCAGTGGGACCGCAACTAATGAAAAACTGTTTTTT.

CDR3 in amino acids: CASSRPTGSISYNEQFF. CDR3 bases: TGTGCCAGCAGCCGACCGACAGGGTCAATATCCTACAATGAGCAGTTCTTC. The chain links TRBV7-9 to TRBJ2-1; 7 bases line up with TRBD1. V dropped 5 bases and J dropped 1; count of bases not matched to a gene: 11. The germline V gene has CDR1 SEHNR and CDR2 FQNEAQ (reference sequence). There are 17 residues in the CDR3.

This chain connects TRBV29-1 to TRBJ2-1, with a tentative D call TRBD2 (6 bases). This CDR3 region has 13 residues. Trimming removed 4 bases at V and 7 bases at J, with 14 bases between. The germline gives CDR1 SQVTM, CDR2 ANQGSEA. CDR3 protein: CSVGLGRWNEQFF. CDR3 bases: TGCAGCGTTGGTCTCGGGAGATGGAATGAGCAGTTCTTC.

The chain is built from TRBV2 and TRBJ1-5; 10 bases align to TRBD1. CDR3 length equals 14 residues. The germline V gene encodes CDR1 SNHLY and CDR2 FYNNEI. J was trimmed by 6 bases and V by 6 bases; bases with no gene match: 5. CDR3 nucleotide sequence: TGTGCCAGCAGCCGTGACAGGGGGCTTCAGCCCCAGCATTTT. Its protein is CASSRDRGLQPQHF.

V and J are TRBV7-2 and TRBJ1-1; 9 bases fit TRBD1. The junction had 4 bases not matched to a gene; V was cut back by 5 bases and J by 0 bases. Germline assignment: CDR1 SGHTA and CDR2 FQGNSA. This CDR3 has 15 amino acids. The CDR3, as DNA: TGTGCCAGCAGCCAAGGACAGGGGATGAACACTGAAGCTTTCTTT. Its protein product is CASSQGQGMNTEAFF.

This rearrangement joins TRBV28 to TRBJ2-7, with 8 bases aligning to TRBD2. The CDR3 runs 12 residues. J was trimmed by 4 bases and V by 6 bases; bases with no gene match: 2. Germline V gene lookup returns CDR1 MDHEN and CDR2 SYDVKM. The CDR3 reads CASSGGGYEQYF. Written as DNA, the CDR3 is TGTGCCAGCAGCGGGGGGGGTTACGAGCAGTACTTC.

The chain has TRBV18 and TRBJ2-2; 10 nucleotides line up with TRBD2. The CDR3 is made up of 16 amino acids. Germline lookup yields CDR1 KGHSH and CDR2 LQKENI. The junction had 2 bases not matched to a gene; V was cut back by 4 bases and J by 0 bases. CDR3 nucleotides: TGTGCCAGCTCACGGGGGACTAGCGCGAACACCGGGGAGCTGTTTTTT. This gives the protein CASSRGTSANTGELFF.

The CDR3 region has the DNA TGTGCCACTAGGTTACTGACCCACAATGAGCAGTTCTTC. Amino acid sequence: CATRLLTHNEQFF. The V and J genes are TRBV10-3 and TRBJ2-1; D is ambiguous. Trimming stripped 10 bases from V and 5 bases from J, with 15 bases between. The CDR3 covers 13 residues. In germline, CDR1 is ENHRY, CDR2 SYGVKD.

The V gene is TRBV9, the J gene TRBJ2-1, with 10 bases matching TRBD2. Germline values: CDR1 SGDLS, CDR2 YYNGEE. The CDR3 sequence is 15 residues long. Unmatched junction bases numbered 7, after V lost 5 bases and J lost 5 bases. CDR3 region: CASSIGAGGHNEQFF. The CDR3 DNA reads TGTGCCAGCAGTATTGGAGCGGGAGGGCACAATGAGCAGTTCTTC. Together with reference TRBV9 and TRBJ2-1, the CDR3 gives the full variable domain: DSGVTQTPKHLITATGQRVTLRCSPRSGDLSVYWYQQSLDQGLQFLIQYYNGEERAKGNILERFSAQQFPDLHSELNLSSLELGDSALYFCASSIGAGGHNEQFFGPGTRLTVL.

This clone was observed a single time. The same CDR3 is also encoded by other DNA sequences in this sample. This sequence joins TRBV5-4 and TRBJ2-2; 12 positions match TRBD2. CDR1 is SGHNT, CDR2 YYREEE, per germline (reference sequence). There are 16 residues in the CDR3. The J segment lost 1 base and the V segment lost 3 bases, leaving 1 base of the junction unmatched. The CDR3 DNA reads as TGTGCCAGCAGCTGGGGACTAGCGGGGAACACCGGGGAGCTGTTTTTT. Protein: CASSWGLAGNTGELFF.

Turning to this clone: The identical CDR3 is also encoded by other nucleotide sequences in the sample. The chain is built from TRBV5-4 and TRBJ2-2; unclear D gene. CDR1 SGHNT and CDR2 YYREEE come from the germline V gene (reference sequence). The ends were cut back, 4 bases at V and 1 base at J, with 11 bases in the middle. The CDR3 is 15 residues long. The CDR3 nucleotides are TGTGCCAGCAGCCCGGGCGTGGGGAACACCGGGGAGCTGTTTTTT. Its translation: CASSPGVGNTGELFF.

The rearrangement joins TRBV5-4 to TRBJ2-1, with D perhaps matching TRBD1 or TRBD2 (6 bases each). V was trimmed by 0 bases and J by 0 bases, leaving 10 bases between them. CDR1 and CDR2 (germline): SGHNT, YYREEE (reference sequence). The CDR3 length is 16 residues. The CDR3 protein is CASSLGGASSYNEQFF. The CDR3, as DNA: TGTGCCAGCAGCTTGGGGGGGGCCAGCTCCTACAATGAGCAGTTCTTC.